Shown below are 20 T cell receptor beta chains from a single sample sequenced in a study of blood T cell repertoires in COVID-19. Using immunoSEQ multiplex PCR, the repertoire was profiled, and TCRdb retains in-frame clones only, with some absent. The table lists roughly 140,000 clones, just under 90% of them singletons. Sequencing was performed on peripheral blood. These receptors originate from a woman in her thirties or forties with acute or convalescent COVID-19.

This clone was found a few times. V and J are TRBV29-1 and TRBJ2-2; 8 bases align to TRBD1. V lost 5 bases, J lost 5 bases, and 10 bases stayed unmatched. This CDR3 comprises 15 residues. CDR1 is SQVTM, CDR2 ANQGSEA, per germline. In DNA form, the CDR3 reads TGCAGCGTTTGGGCAGACAGGGGCGGAACCGGGGAGCTGTTTTTT. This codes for CSVWADRGGTGELFF.

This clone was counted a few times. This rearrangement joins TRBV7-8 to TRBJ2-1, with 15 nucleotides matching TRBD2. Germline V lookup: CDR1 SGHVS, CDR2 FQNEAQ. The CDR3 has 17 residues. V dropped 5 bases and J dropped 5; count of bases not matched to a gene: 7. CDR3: CASSTGLAGGGHNEQFF. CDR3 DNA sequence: TGTGCCAGCAGCACGGGACTAGCGGGAGGTGGCCACAATGAGCAGTTCTTC.

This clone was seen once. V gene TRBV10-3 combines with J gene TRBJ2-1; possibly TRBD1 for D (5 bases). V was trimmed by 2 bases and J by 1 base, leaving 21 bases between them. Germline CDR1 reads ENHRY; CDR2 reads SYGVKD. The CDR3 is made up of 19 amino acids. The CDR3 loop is CAISEPGRAGYRSYNEQFF. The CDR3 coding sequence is TGTGCCATCAGTGAGCCGGGCAGGGCAGGGTACAGGTCCTACAATGAGCAGTTCTTC.

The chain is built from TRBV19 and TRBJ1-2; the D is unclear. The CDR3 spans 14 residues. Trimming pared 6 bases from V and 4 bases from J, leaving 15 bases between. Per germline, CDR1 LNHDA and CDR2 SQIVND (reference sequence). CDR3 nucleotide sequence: TGTGCCAGTAGACCACCCTCAGATATCTATGGCTACACCTTC. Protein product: CASRPPSDIYGYTF.

CDR3 region: CASSPKSSSDGYTF. CDR3 nucleotides: TGTGCCAGCAGCCCGAAGAGCTCCTCGGATGGCTACACCTTC. The rearrangement links TRBV14 to TRBJ1-2; D not resolved. Germline loops: CDR1 SGHDN, CDR2 FVKESK. The CDR3 spans 14 residues. Trimming took 4 bases from V and 6 from J, leaving 15 bases between them.

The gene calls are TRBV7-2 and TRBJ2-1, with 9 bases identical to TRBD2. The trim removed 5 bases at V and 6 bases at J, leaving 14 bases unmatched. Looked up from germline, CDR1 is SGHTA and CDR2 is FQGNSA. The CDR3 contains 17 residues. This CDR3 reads CASSPGGASGVFNEQFF. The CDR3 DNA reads TGTGCCAGCAGCCCAGGAGGGGCTAGCGGGGTTTTCAATGAGCAGTTCTTC.

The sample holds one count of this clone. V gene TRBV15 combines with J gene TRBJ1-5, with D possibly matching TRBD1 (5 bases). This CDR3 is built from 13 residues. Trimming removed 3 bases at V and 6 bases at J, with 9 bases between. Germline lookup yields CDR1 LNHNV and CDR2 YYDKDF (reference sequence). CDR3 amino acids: CATSSQGGQPQHF. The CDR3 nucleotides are TGTGCCACCAGCAGCCAGGGCGGTCAGCCCCAGCATTTT.

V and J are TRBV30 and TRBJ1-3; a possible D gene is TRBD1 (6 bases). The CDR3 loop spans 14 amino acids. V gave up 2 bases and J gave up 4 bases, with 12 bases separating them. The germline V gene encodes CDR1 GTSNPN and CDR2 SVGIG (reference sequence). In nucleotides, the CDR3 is TGTGCCTGGAGTATACAGGGAGGGGGAAACACCATATATTTT. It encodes CAWSIQGGGNTIYF.

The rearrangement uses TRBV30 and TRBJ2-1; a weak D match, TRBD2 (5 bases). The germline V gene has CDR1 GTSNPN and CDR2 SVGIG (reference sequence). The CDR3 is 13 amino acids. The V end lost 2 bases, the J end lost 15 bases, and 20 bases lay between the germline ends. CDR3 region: CAWSSTGNTRLFF. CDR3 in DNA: TGTGCCTGGAGTTCCACCGGGAACACCCGGCTGTTCTTC. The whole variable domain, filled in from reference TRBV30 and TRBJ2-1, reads SQTIHQWPATLVQPVGSPLSLECTVEGTSNPNLYWYRQAAGRGLQLLFYSVGIGQISSEVPQNLSASRPQDRQFILSSKKLLLSDSGFYLCAWSSTGNTRLFFGPGTRLTVL.

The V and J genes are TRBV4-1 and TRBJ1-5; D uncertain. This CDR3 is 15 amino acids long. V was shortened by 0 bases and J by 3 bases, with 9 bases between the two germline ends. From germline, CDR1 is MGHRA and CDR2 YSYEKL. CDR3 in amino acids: CASSQEGALNQPQHF. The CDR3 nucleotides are TGCGCCAGCAGCCAAGAGGGAGCTCTCAATCAGCCCCAGCATTTT.

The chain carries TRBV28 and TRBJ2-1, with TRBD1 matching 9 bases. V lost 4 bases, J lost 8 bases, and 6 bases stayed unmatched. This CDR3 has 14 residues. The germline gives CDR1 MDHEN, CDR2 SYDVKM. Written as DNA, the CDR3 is TGTGCCAGCAGTTCAGGGACAGGGAGGGATGAGCAGTTCTTC. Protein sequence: CASSSGTGRDEQFF.

The DNA of the CDR3 is TGTGCCAGCAGTGAATCCACTAACGAGCAGTACTTC. Translation gives CASSESTNEQYF. This chain links TRBV2 with TRBJ2-7; no definite D call. The CDR3 loop spans 12 amino acids. The ends were cut back, 2 bases at V and 5 bases at J, with 7 bases in the middle. CDR1 is SNHLY, CDR2 FYNNEI, per germline.

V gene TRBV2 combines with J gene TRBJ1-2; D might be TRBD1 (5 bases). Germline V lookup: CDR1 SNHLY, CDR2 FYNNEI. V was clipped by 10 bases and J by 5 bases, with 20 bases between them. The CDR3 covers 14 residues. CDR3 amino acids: CANPTAGLGYGYTF. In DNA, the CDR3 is TGTGCCAACCCGACGGCGGGGCTGGGGTATGGCTACACCTTC. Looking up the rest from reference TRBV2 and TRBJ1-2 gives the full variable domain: EPEVTQTPSHQVTQMGQEVILRCVPISNHLYFYWYRQILGQKVEFLVSFYNNEISEKSEIFDDQFSVERPDGSNFTLKIRSTKLEDSAMYFCANPTAGLGYGYTFGSGTRLTVV.

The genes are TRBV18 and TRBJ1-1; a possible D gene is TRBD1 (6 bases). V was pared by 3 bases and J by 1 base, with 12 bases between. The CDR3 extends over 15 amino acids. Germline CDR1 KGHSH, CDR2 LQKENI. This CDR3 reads CASSPTPRGNTEAFF. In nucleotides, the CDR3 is TGTGCCAGCTCACCGACCCCCAGGGGGAACACTGAAGCTTTCTTT.

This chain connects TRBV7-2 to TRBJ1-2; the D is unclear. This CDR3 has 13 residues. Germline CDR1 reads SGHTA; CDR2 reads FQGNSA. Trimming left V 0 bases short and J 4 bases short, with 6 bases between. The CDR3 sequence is CASSLASGYGYTF. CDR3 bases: TGTGCCAGCAGCTTAGCGAGCGGCTATGGCTACACCTTC.

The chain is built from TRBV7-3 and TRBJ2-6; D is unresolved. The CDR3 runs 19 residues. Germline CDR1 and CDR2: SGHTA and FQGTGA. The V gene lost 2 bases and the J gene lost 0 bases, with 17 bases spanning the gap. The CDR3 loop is CASSLEILVPSSGANVLTF. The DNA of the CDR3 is TGTGCCAGCAGCTTAGAGATTTTGGTTCCGAGCTCTGGGGCCAACGTCCTGACTTTC.

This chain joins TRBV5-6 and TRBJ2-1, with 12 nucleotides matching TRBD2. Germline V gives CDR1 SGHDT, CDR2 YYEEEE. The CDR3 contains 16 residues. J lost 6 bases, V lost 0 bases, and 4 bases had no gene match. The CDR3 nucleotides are TGTGCCAGCAGCTTGGGACTAGCGGGGGCGTTCAATGAGCAGTTCTTC. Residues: CASSLGLAGAFNEQFF.

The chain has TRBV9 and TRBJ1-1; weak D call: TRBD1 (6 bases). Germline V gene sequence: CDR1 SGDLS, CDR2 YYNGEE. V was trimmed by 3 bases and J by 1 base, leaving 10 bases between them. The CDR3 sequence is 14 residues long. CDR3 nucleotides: TGTGCCAGCAGCGCAGGACAGAGGAACACTGAAGCTTTCTTT. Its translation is CASSAGQRNTEAFF.

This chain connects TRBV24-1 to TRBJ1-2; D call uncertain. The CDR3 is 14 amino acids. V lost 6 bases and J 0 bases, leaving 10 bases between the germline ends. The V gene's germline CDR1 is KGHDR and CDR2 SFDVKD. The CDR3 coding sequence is TGTGCCACCAGTCCAGGCCCGACTAACTATGGCTACACCTTC. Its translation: CATSPGPTNYGYTF.

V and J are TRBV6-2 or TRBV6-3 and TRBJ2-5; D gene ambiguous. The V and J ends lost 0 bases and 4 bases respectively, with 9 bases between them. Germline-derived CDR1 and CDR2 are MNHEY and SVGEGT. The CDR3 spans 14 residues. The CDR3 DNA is TGTGCCAGCAGTTACTCGGGCCACGGAGAGACCCAGTACTTC. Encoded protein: CASSYSGHGETQYF.